This TCR beta chain comes out of a study of blood T cell repertoires in COVID-19. At the level of the study: Some COVID-19 samples were acute and others convalescent; all came from the United States, Italy and Spain.

Profiling relied on immunoSEQ multiplex PCR, and the TCRdb table lists in-frame clones only, not all of them. The sample lists about 250,000 clones; around nine tenths were seen once. The CDR3 sequence is 16 residues long. The germline V gene has CDR1 SGHRS and CDR2 YFSETQ. V was pared by 3 bases and J by 2 bases, with 4 bases of the junction left unmatched. The sample comprised peripheral blood. The gene calls are TRBV5-1 and TRBJ2-5; 13 positions agree with TRBD2. The source is a woman aged 55-70 years who had recovered from COVID-19. The CDR3 spells CASSSLTSGGQETQYF. The CDR3 DNA reads as TGCGCCAGCAGCTCCCTGACTAGCGGGGGGCAAGAGACCCAGTACTTC. Combining the CDR3 with reference TRBV5-1 and TRBJ2-5 gives the whole variable domain KAGVTQTPRYLIKTRGQQVTLSCSPISGHRSVSWYQQTPGQGLQFLFEYFSETQRNKGNFPGRFSGRQFSNSRSEMNVSTLELGDSALYLCASSSLTSGGQETQYFGPGTRLLVL.